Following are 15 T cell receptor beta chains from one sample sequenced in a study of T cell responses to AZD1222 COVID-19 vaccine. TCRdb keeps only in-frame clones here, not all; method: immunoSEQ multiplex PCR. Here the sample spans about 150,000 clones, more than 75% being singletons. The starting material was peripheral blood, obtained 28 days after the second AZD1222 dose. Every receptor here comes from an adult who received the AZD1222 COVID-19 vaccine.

The CDR3 DNA reads TGCGCCAGCAGCGCACAAAACGCTGGGGCCAACGTCCTGACTTTC. Translating gives CASSAQNAGANVLTF. The rearrangement uses TRBV5-1 and TRBJ2-6; D unclear. V was clipped by 4 bases and J by 2 bases, with 10 bases between them. The CDR3 covers 15 residues. CDR1 is SGHRS and CDR2 is YFSETQ in the germline V gene.

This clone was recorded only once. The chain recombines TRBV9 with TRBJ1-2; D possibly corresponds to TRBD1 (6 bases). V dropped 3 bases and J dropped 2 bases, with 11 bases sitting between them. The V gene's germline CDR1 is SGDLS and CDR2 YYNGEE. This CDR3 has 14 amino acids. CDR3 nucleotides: TGTGCCAGCAGCGCAGGGAGGGGGAACTATGGCTACACCTTC. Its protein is CASSAGRGNYGYTF.

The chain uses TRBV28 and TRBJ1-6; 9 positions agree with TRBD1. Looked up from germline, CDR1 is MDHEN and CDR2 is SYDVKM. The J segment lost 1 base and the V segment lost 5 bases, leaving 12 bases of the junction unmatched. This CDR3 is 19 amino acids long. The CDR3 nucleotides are TGTGCCAGCAGTCCGCCCGGGACAGGGTCCGGTTCCTATAATTCACCCCTCCACTTT. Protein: CASSPPGTGSGSYNSPLHF.

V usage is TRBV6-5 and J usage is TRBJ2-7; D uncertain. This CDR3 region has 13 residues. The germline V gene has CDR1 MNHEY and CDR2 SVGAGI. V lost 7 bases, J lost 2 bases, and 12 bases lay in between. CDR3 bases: TGTGCCAGCACTCCCCCCGAGACCTACGAGCAGTACTTC. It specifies CASTPPETYEQYF.

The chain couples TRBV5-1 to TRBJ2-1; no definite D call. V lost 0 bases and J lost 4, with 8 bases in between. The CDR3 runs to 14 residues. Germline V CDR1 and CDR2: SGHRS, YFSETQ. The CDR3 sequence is CASSLGPKYNEQFF. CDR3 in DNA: TGCGCCAGCAGCTTGGGACCAAAGTACAATGAGCAGTTCTTC.

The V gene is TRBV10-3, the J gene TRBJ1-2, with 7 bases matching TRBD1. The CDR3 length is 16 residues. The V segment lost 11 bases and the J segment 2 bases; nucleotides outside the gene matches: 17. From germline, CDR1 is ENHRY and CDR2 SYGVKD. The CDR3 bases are TGTGCCTCCCAGCTCGCTCGGGACAGTTCCAACTATGGCTACACCTTC. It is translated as CASQLARDSSNYGYTF.

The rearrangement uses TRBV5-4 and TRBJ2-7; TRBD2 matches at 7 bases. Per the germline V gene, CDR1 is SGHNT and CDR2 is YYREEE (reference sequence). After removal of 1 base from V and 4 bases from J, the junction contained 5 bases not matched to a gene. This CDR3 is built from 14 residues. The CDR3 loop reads CASSLSGAGYEQYF. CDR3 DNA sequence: TGTGCCAGCAGCTTGAGCGGGGCGGGTTACGAGCAGTACTTC.

CDR3 sequence (DNA): TGTGCCAGCAGTTGGACTAGCGGGGGGGCTCGGAAGACCCAGTACTTC. Its protein is CASSWTSGGARKTQYF. The rearrangement links TRBV2 to TRBJ2-5, with TRBD2 identical over 15 bases. Germline V gene lookup returns CDR1 SNHLY and CDR2 FYNNEI. The ends lost 5 bases at V and 6 bases at J; junction bases unmatched: 7. This CDR3 has 16 amino acids.

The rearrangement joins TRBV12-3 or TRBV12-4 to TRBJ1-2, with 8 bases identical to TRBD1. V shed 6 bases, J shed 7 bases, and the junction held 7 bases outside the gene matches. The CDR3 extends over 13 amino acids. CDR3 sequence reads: CASSVTGAGGYTF. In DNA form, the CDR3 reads TGTGCCAGCAGCGTGACAGGGGCCGGTGGCTACACCTTC.

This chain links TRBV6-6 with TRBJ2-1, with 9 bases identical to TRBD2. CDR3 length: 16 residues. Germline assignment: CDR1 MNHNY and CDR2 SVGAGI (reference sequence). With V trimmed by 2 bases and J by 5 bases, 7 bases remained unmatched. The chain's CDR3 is CASSYRVAGDHNEQFF. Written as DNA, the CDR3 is TGTGCCAGCAGTTACAGAGTAGCGGGGGACCACAATGAGCAGTTCTTC.

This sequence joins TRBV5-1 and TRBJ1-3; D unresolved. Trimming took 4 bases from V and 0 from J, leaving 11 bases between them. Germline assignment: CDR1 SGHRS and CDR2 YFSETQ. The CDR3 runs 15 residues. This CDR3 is CASSESESSGNTIYF. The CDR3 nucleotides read TGCGCCAGCAGCGAAAGCGAGAGCTCTGGAAACACCATATATTTT.

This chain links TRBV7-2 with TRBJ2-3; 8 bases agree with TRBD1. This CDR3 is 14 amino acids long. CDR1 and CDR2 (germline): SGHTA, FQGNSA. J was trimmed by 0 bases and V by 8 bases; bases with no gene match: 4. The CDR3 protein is CASGQGSSTDTQYF. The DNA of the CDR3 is TGTGCCAGCGGACAGGGATCGAGCACAGATACGCAGTATTTT.

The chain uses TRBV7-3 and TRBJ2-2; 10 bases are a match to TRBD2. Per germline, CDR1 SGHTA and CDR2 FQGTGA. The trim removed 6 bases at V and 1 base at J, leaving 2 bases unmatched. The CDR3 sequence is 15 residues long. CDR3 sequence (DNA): TGTGCCAGCAGGGTAGCGGGAGGGAACACCGGGGAGCTGTTTTTT. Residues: CASRVAGGNTGELFF.

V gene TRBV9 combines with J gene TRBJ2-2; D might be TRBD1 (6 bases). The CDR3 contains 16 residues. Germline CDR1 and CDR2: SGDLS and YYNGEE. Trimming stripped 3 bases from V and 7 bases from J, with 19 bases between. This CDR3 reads CASSGPLGHLGGELFF. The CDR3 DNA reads TGTGCCAGCAGCGGCCCCCTGGGACATCTTGGCGGGGAGCTGTTTTTT.

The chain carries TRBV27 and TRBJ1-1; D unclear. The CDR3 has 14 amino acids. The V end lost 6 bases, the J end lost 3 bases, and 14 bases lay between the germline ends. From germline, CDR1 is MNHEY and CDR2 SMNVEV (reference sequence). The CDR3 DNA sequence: TGTGCCAGCAGCCAAAGATGGGTGGACACTGAAGCTTTCTTT. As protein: CASSQRWVDTEAFF.